This TCR beta chain appears in the sequencing data of a study of T cells after yellow fever vaccination. Regarding the study as a whole: Most clones from primary vaccination resurfaced after the booster (around 95% CD4, approximately 87% CD8). Sorted repertoires could include abundant contaminating clonotypes from bulk cells. Some clonotypes, a small share, were shared between CD4 and CD8 compartments.

This clonotype was detected ten times or more. The antigen is not known. TCRdb independently ran MiXCR on the 5' RACE reads; one entry per CDR3 protein. The data show some 420,000 distinct CDR3 sequences, 18% seen once. V was trimmed by 1 base and J by 14 bases, leaving 13 bases between them. This CDR3 region has 12 residues. CDR1 SGHTA and CDR2 FQGNSA come from the germline V gene. The clonotype comes from a man aged 18 to 30 who received the YFV17D yellow fever vaccine. Material: PBMCs, obtained before the yellow fever booster vaccination. The chain is built from TRBV7-2 and TRBJ2-3; D tentatively fits TRBD1 or TRBD2 (5 bases each). CDR3 region: CASSLDHRLAYF. In DNA form, the CDR3 reads TGTGCCAGCAGCTTAGATCACAGGCTAGCGTATTTT.